This T cell receptor (beta chain) was identified during a study of T cells in localized non-small cell lung cancer. Sequencing used immunoSEQ multiplex PCR; TCRdb keeps in-frame clones, though not all of them. The sample yields fewer than 20,000 clones, roughly 87% seen once. V was pared by 5 bases and J by 2 bases, with 9 bases between. The CDR3 covers 13 residues. Germline V gene data show CDR1 as SEHNR and CDR2 as FQNEAQ (reference sequence). Sample: peripheral blood, taken before any cancer treatment. The sequence was collected from a male donor older than 55 with stage I lung adenocarcinoma. The rearrangement links TRBV7-9 to TRBJ1-1; D is unclear. For the CDR3, the DNA is TGTGCCAGCAGCAGAGACGGCAACACTGAAGCTTTCTTT. Translated: CASSRDGNTEAFF.